By sample share, the clone carrying this TCR beta chain is medium-sized. These data are taken from a study of metastatic and nonmetastatic thyroid tumors. For the study at large: Thyroid patients, malignant and benign, had repertoires compared across blood and tumor or nodule tissue.

Germline values: CDR1 SGHRS, CDR2 YFSETQ. This CDR3 spans 15 amino acids. The V gene lost 2 bases and the J gene lost 3 bases, with 14 bases spanning the gap. From the PCR reads, TCRdb re-called clones with MiXCR. The data hold some 25,000 clones, with 20% to 25% observed a single time. Among the patients, none had received any treatment before thyroid surgery. The chain combines TRBV5-1 with TRBJ1-1; D gene ambiguous. Sequencing was done on a sample of blood. This clonotype originated in a male donor with papillary thyroid cancer or a benign thyroid nodule (not recorded which). Some clones in this sample may be carry-over from other donors' samples. The CDR3 DNA is TGCGCCAGCAGCTTACAAAGGGTGGCGGACACTGAAGCTTTCTTT. Protein product: CASSLQRVADTEAFF.